This TCR beta chain was sequenced in a study of beta chain features in type 1 diabetes (dated by TCRdb to between 2018 and 2020). About the investigation overall: Mean age, gender distribution, total cell number and subset yield were not different between patients and healthy donors. The study compared TCRB repertoires of sorted circulating CD4+ T cell subsets between recently diagnosed type 1 diabetes patients and matched healthy donors. A total of about 110,000,000 sorted cells were examined across all samples, and a strong correlation was observed between cell number per subset and RNA yield. Whereas all 30 or so donors provided naive and central memory subsets, regulatory and stem cell-like memory subsets were isolated from just 8 patients and about eight healthy donors. Overall study outcomes, separate from this receptor: Naive, central memory and regulatory TCRB repertoires appeared more similar among patients than among healthy donors. At VDJ recombination sites, patients with type 1 diabetes made fewer insertions and deleted more nucleotides, a pattern implying thymic rearrangement abnormalities. Because cDNA was sequenced instead of genomic DNA, highly expressing activated cells could be over-represented, though the groups showed no difference in activation or CD3 levels. Because the HLA sub-analyses included only small numbers of individuals, any influence of HLA type on TCRB rearrangement was left unresolved. A moderate but significant shortening of TCRB CDR3 length was observed in type 1 diabetes patients in all four CD4+ subsets. PCR may preferentially amplify shorter templates, but because patient and control samples were amplified and corrected together, any resulting skew would affect both groups equally.

Each donor gave one peripheral blood draw, approximately 100 mL on average, collected into heparinised tubes. A BD FACSAria II and a panel including CD45RO, CCR7, CD25, CD127, CD95 and CD27 were used to sort naive, central memory, regulatory and stem cell-like memory CD4+ T cells. A purity above 95% was achieved for all sorted populations. Right away, PBMCs were isolated by Lymphoprep density gradient centrifugation and were stained directly, with no culture step. To minimize batch effects, samples were stained and sorted in pairs, one healthy donor with one patient per experiment. Worth noting for this clone: The antigen it binds to is not known. No base quality information exists; no much larger clone differs at one position.

Taken from the germline V gene, the CDR1 and CDR2 loops are SGHRS and YFSETQ. Trimmed from V: 0 bases; trimmed from J: 4 bases; junction bases lacking a gene match: 12. The CDR3 spans 19 residues, from the cysteine through the phenylalanine. Of the read, only the CDR3 DNA is kept; its 57 bases are in frame from base 1. The entire isolated RNA was reverse transcribed using the High Capacity cDNA Reverse Transcription Kit, and thus expressed TCRB transcripts were sequenced. Deep immunoSEQ sequencing was applied to naive, central memory and regulatory T cell samples, giving an average of around 3.8 million total reads per sample. Sorted cells were lysed in RLT buffer and RNA was extracted with DNase-treated RNeasy Micro or Mini kits, depending on cell number. Each cell subset was processed separately to prevent cross-contamination, with patient and healthy donor samples processed together. The immunoSEQ multiplex PCR was used to amplify TCRB sequences from cDNA, yielding 87-bp fragments that span the CDR3 region. Sequencing of the amplicons was performed on the Illumina HiSeq platform. The paper's data handling went like this. PCR bias was corrected computationally using synthetic template baselines, and reads within Hamming distance 2 were collapsed, with unmergeable singletons discarded. Reads were aligned to IMGT to assign V, D and J genes, CDR3 length, and insertions or deletions at six rearrangement sites. Clonotype counts were normalized to sorted cell number within each subset before computing true diversity and Gini coefficients with the tcR R package. The overlap coefficient, calculated on TCRB nucleotide sequences, was used to quantify repertoire sharing. This is the immuneACCESS table as TCRdb keeps it, with only in-frame sequences that have V and J called. A part of the clones is gone; compared with another copy, unresolved V genes explain less than half, and the rest is unexplained. The DNA gave D and trimming, while V, J and clone size come from that table. The sample records fewer than 200,000 clones, about a tenth of which are singletons. The top ten clonotypes cover 0.45% to 0.5% of the sample.

The receptor was isolated from a man in his thirties or forties with type 1 diabetes. The chain is made from TRBV5-1 and TRBJ2-7; 14 central bases correspond to TRBD2. Material for sequencing was central memory CD4+ T cells from blood. The sequence in DNA is TGCGCCAGCAGCTTGGGACTAGCGGGAGGGGACTCTATGGTTTACGAGCAGTACTTC. Translated, this is CASSLGLAGGDSMVYEQYF.